This note documents a single T cell receptor beta chain sequence. The antigen remains undetermined. CDR1 SGHTA and CDR2 FQGNSA come from the germline V gene. The V and J ends lost 4 bases and 3 bases, in that order; junction bases with no gene match: 10. There are 16 residues in the CDR3. The source of the sample is a study of T cell repertoires in cytomegalovirus infection. Study in general: Alongside well-studied HLA-B-restricted CMV epitopes, recently identified HLA-C-restricted CMV epitopes were also used. Both a matching HLA type and CMV infection were indicated by public TCR beta signatures. General study results and limits: It was HLA-C-restricted CMV-specific TCR beta clonotypes that dominated the response ex vivo. The cumulative frequency of public TCR beta families distinguished individuals who carried CMV together with the relevant HLA.

TCRdb redid the calling of the reads with MiXCR, one entry per CDR3 protein. The table shows some 200,000 distinct CDR3 sequences, with about 38% occurring only once. This TCR derives from a human donor in good health (CMV status not recorded). Some clones in this sample may be carry-over from other donors' samples. The J gene is TRBJ2-7, the V gene TRBV7-2, with 9 bases that match TRBD2. The source material was CD8+ T cells from cultured PBMCs, sampled from culture after CMV antigen stimulation. The CDR3 DNA reads TGTGCCAGCAGCTCCTCGAGGCTAGCGGGATTCTACGAGCAGTACTTC. Translating gives CASSSSRLAGFYEQYF.